The present T cell receptor (beta chain) was sequenced within a study of radiation and T cells in renal cell carcinoma. Turning to the study itself: Nephrectomy followed 15 Gy stereotactic body radiation by 4 weeks.

Germline V gene sequence: CDR1 SGHNT, CDR2 YYREEE (reference sequence). V was shortened by 6 bases and J by 4 bases, with 15 bases between the two germline ends. The CDR3 has 14 residues. The protocol was immunoSEQ multiplex PCR, while the TCRdb copy is restricted to in-frame clones and leaves out a portion. The table has about 150,000 clones, about 85% seen once. Time point given: baseline pretreatment blood. Treatment: 15 Gy SBRT to primary tumor, nephrectomy 4 weeks later. The TCR sequence derives from a woman in her seventies with renal cell carcinoma. This rearrangement joins TRBV5-4 to TRBJ2-3, with D tentatively TRBD1 (5 bases). Sequencing used blood, obtained from a patient whose treatment included radiotherapy and nephrectomy. CDR3: CASTPWGRADTQYF. The CDR3 DNA reads TGTGCCAGCACCCCCTGGGGCCGGGCAGATACGCAGTATTTT.